This record looks at one T cell receptor (beta chain) sequence and its context. The sample originates from a study of control samples from healthy donors and cancer patients. Assay used: immunoSEQ multiplex PCR; TCRdb lists only in-frame clones, some missing. The sample records 130,000 or so clones, 80% to 95% being singletons. Germline V lookup: CDR1 KGHSH, CDR2 LQKENI. The CDR3 loop spans 19 amino acids. Germline trimming cut 4 bases from V and 4 bases from J; bases unmatched to any gene: 14. The rearrangement links TRBV18 to TRBJ2-2; 11 bases agree with TRBD2. Sequenced sample: blood. This clonotype was sampled from a man aged 35 to 55 in good health. The CDR3: CASSLIGVGLAGATGELFF. DNA of the CDR3: TGTGCCAGCTCACTAATCGGAGTTGGACTAGCGGGTGCCACCGGGGAGCTGTTTTTT.